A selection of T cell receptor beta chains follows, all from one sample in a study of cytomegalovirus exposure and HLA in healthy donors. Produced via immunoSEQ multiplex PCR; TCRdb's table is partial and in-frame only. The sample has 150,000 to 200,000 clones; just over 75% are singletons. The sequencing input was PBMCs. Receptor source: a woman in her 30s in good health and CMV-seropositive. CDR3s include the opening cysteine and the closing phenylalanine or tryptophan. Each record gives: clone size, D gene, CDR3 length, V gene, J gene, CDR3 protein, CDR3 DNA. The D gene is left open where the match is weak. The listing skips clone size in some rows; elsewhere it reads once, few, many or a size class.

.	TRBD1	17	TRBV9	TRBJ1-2	CASSRQSPGQGARGYTF	TGTGCCAGCAGCCGACAGTCCCCGGGACAGGGGGCTCGAGGCTACACCTTC
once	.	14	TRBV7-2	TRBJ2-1	CASSLGRQAHEQFF	TGTGCCAGCAGCTTAGGCCGCCAAGCTCATGAGCAGTTCTTC
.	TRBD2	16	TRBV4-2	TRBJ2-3	CASSQGTSGSPDTQYF	TGTGCCAGCAGCCAAGGGACTAGCGGGAGCCCAGATACGCAGTATTTT
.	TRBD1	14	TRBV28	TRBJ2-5	CASRRDSNQETQYF	TGTGCCAGCAGACGGGACAGCAACCAAGAGACCCAGTACTTC
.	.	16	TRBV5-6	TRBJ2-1	CASSPSAGISYNEQFF	TGTGCCAGCAGCCCCTCAGCAGGGATATCGTACAATGAGCAGTTCTTC
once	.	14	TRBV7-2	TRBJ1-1	CASSLEFRDNEAFF	TGTGCCAGCAGCTTAGAGTTCCGGGACAATGAAGCTTTCTTT
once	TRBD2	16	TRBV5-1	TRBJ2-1	CASSGGGGRASNEQFF	TGCGCCAGCAGCGGGGGAGGCGGGAGGGCCTCGAATGAGCAGTTCTTC
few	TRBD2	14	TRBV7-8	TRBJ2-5	CASSQTGGGETQYF	TGTGCCAGCAGCCAGACGGGGGGGGGAGAGACCCAGTACTTC
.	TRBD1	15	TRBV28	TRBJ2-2	CASSLLRTGAGELFF	TGTGCCAGCAGTTTATTGAGGACAGGGGCCGGGGAGCTGTTTTTT
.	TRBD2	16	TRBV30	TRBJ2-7	CAWARATSGITYEQYF	TGTGCCTGGGCTCGAGCCACTAGCGGGATTACCTACGAGCAGTACTTC
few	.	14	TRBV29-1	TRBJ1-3	CSAWSRGSGNTIYF	TGCAGCGCATGGAGTAGGGGCTCTGGAAACACCATATATTTT
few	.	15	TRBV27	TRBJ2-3	CASSRAGISTDTQYF	TGTGCCAGCAGTCGGGCCGGGATTAGCACAGATACGCAGTATTTT
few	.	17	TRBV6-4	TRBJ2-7	CASRRRGRLESSYEQYF	TGTGCCAGCAGGAGACGAGGAAGACTCGAGAGCTCCTACGAGCAGTACTTC
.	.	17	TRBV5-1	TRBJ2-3	CASSFHWEISGTDTQYF	TGCGCCAGCAGCTTTCACTGGGAGATTAGCGGCACAGATACGCAGTATTTT
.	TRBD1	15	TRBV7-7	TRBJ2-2	CASSLNRGNTGELFF	TGTGCCAGCAGTTTAAACAGGGGGAACACCGGGGAGCTGTTTTTT
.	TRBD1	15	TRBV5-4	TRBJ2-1	CASRTGTGEGEGQFF	TGTGCCAGTAGAACCGGGACAGGGGAAGGGGAGGGGCAGTTCTTC
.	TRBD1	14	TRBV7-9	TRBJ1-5	CASSPGQGGQPQHF	TGTGCCAGCAGCCCCGGACAGGGCGGGCAGCCCCAGCATTTT
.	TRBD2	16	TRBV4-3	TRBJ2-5	CASSQGLTSGSETQYF	TGCGCCAGCAGCCAAGGTCTGACTAGCGGGAGTGAGACCCAGTACTTC
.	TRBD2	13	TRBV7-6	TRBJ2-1	CASSREMTSEEFF	TGTGCCAGCAGCCGGGAAATGACTAGCGAGGAGTTCTTC
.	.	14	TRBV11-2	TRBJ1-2	CASSFGGGNYGYTF	TGTGCCAGCAGCTTCGGGGGGGGTAACTATGGCTACACCTTC